The rows below give T cell receptor beta chains drawn from one sample of a study of T cells of healthy individuals. In TCRdb, the 5' RACE reads were re-called with MiXCR into one record per CDR3 protein. Of 40,000 to 45,000 distinct CDR3 sequences detected, around 4.5% appear once; the ten largest clones hold under 10%. The receptors originated from a human donor in good health. CDR3s include the opening cysteine and the closing phenylalanine or tryptophan. D genes are given only for firm matches. Not all rows give a size; the values are once, few, many and, for expanded clones, a class.

V gene	clone size	D gene	J gene	CDR3 length	CDR3 protein	CDR3 DNA
TRBV27	many	.	TRBJ1-3	15	CASSLSLGSGNTIYF	TGTGCCAGCAGTTTATCGTTGGGTTCTGGAAACACCATATATTTT
TRBV24-1	many	TRBD1	TRBJ1-2	18	CATSDLQLRTGFDYGYTF	TGTGCCACCAGTGATTTGCAACTTCGGACAGGGTTTGACTATGGCTACACCTTC
TRBV30	many	.	TRBJ2-2	13	CAWGTVGVGELFF	TGTGCCTGGGGGACGGTGGGGGTAGGGGAGCTGTTTTTT
TRBV3-1	many	TRBD2	TRBJ2-1	16	CASSRFTSGRGNEQFF	TGTGCCAGCAGCCGCTTTACTAGCGGGAGAGGGAATGAGCAGTTCTTC
TRBV2	.	.	TRBJ2-3	12	CASNLRVDTQYF	TGTGCCAGTAACTTGCGGGTAGATACGCAGTATTTT
TRBV5-1	many	.	TRBJ2-1	17	CASSLVVSGVSYNEQFF	TGCGCCAGCAGCTTGGTGGTTAGCGGAGTCTCCTACAATGAGCAGTTCTTC
TRBV12-3/TRBV12-4	many	.	TRBJ2-7	18	CASSPYRVVNVQGYEQYF	TGTGCCAGCAGCCCCTACCGGGTCGTCAACGTCCAGGGCTACGAGCAGTACTTC
TRBV6-6	many	.	TRBJ2-7	12	CASSYPDYEQYF	TGTGCCAGCAGTTACCCCGACTACGAGCAGTACTTC
TRBV19	.	.	TRBJ2-3	16	CASSIYGTGATDTQYF	TGTGCCAGTAGTATTTACGGGACCGGAGCGACAGATACGCAGTATTTT
TRBV11-3	many	TRBD1	TRBJ2-1	15	CASSLGQGSYNEQFF	TGTGCCAGCAGCCTCGGACAGGGTTCCTACAATGAGCAGTTCTTC
TRBV20-1	many	TRBD2	TRBJ2-1	15	CSARVFGGRRNEQFF	TGCAGTGCTAGGGTCTTCGGCGGGAGACGGAATGAGCAGTTCTTC
TRBV6-1	few	.	TRBJ2-3	14	CASNLAVSTDTQYF	TGTGCCAGCAATCTAGCTGTTAGCACAGATACGCAGTATTTT
TRBV6-1	few	TRBD1	TRBJ2-7	15	CASSPEGAGSYEQYF	TGTGCCAGCAGTCCCGAGGGGGCCGGCTCCTACGAGCAGTACTTC
TRBV7-6	many	.	TRBJ2-5	16	CASSPNPGVGGETQYF	TGTGCCAGCAGCCCGAATCCAGGGGTAGGAGGGGAGACCCAGTACTTC
TRBV10-2	many	TRBD2	TRBJ2-2	15	CASSLAGRVTGELFF	TGCGCCAGCAGTCTAGCGGGGCGGGTCACCGGGGAGCTGTTTTTT
TRBV7-2	.	.	TRBJ2-5	13	CASSLARVETQYF	TGTGCCAGCAGCTTAGCCAGGGTCGAGACCCAGTACTTC
TRBV9	many	.	TRBJ2-3	15	CASSLTISYTDTQYF	TGTGCCAGCAGTTTAACTATATCCTACACAGATACGCAGTATTTT
TRBV6-5	.	TRBD1	TRBJ2-3	18	CASSYIRPTGVATDTQYF	TGTGCCAGCAGTTACATCCGCCCCACAGGGGTAGCCACAGATACGCAGTATTTT
TRBV4-1	few	TRBD2	TRBJ2-7	19	CASSRAGPTSGGFTYEQYF	TGCGCCAGCAGCCGCGCCGGCCCGACTAGCGGGGGGTTTACCTACGAGCAGTACTTC
TRBV20-1	many	.	TRBJ2-3	16	CSAPSHRHSSTDTQYF	TGCAGTGCCCCGAGCCATAGACACTCTAGCACAGATACGCAGTATTTT
TRBV20-1	many	.	TRBJ1-1	13	CRPQRGAAAEAFF	TGCAGGCCCCAGAGGGGGGCGGCGGCTGAAGCTTTCTTT
TRBV14	few	.	TRBJ2-5	17	CASSQVETDERWKTQYF	TGTGCCAGCAGCCAGGTTGAAACGGACGAAAGGTGGAAGACCCAGTACTTC
TRBV29-1	many	.	TRBJ2-3	13	CSVASGLADTQYF	TGCAGCGTAGCATCAGGGTTGGCAGATACGCAGTATTTT
TRBV29-1	few	TRBD1	TRBJ1-1	14	CSVATGGPSTEAFF	TGCAGCGTTGCGACAGGGGGCCCGAGCACTGAAGCTTTCTTT
TRBV7-8	.	.	TRBJ1-4	20	CDSSPHLSGVIPATNEKLFF	TGTGACAGCAGCCCCCATTTGTCGGGGGTTATTCCCGCAACTAATGAAAAACTGTTTTTT
TRBV3-1	many	TRBD1	TRBJ2-6	18	CASSHEGQAPGGANVLTF	TGTGCCAGCAGCCATGAGGGACAGGCCCCTGGCGGGGCCAACGTCCTGACTTTC
TRBV10-3	many	TRBD2	TRBJ2-3	15	CAISGTAGGIDTQYF	TGTGCCATCAGTGGGACAGCGGGAGGGATAGATACGCAGTATTTT
TRBV6-1	few	TRBD1	TRBJ1-1	12	CASGQGRTEAFF	TGTGCCAGCGGACAGGGGAGAACTGAAGCTTTCTTT
TRBV27	many	TRBD2	TRBJ2-1	17	CASSLPWIAGGLNEQFF	TGTGCCAGCAGTTTACCCTGGATAGCGGGGGGGCTGAATGAGCAGTTCTTC
TRBV12-3/TRBV12-4	many	TRBD2	TRBJ2-3	14	CASSFGTTTDTQYF	TGTGCCAGCAGTTTTGGGACTACCACAGATACGCAGTATTTT
TRBV27	many	.	TRBJ1-3	14	CASSFLGQGNTIYF	TGTGCCAGCAGTTTTCTCGGACAAGGAAACACCATATATTTT
TRBV9	many	.	TRBJ2-7	15	CASSVATGVSYEQYF	TGTGCCAGCAGCGTAGCTACGGGGGTTTCCTACGAGCAGTACTTC
TRBV5-1	many	TRBD1	TRBJ1-1	15	CASSSGQGSNTEAFF	TGCGCCAGCAGCTCAGGACAGGGTTCGAACACTGAAGCTTTCTTT
TRBV6-6	.	TRBD1	TRBJ1-1	14	CASSYTWDRNEAFF	TGTGCCAGCAGTTACACGTGGGACAGAAATGAAGCTTTCTTT
TRBV29-1	many	.	TRBJ1-1	15	CSAPRQGPMNTEAFF	TGCAGCGCTCCCCGGCAGGGCCCCATGAACACTGAAGCTTTCTTT
TRBV29-1	.	.	TRBJ2-7	13	CSVDVRDSYEQYF	TGCAGCGTTGATGTCAGGGATAGCTACGAGCAGTACTTC
TRBV11-3	.	TRBD1	TRBJ2-1	15	CASSLGGTGYNEQFF	TGTGCCAGCAGCTTAGGCGGGACAGGTTACAATGAGCAGTTCTTC
TRBV6-6	.	TRBD1	TRBJ1-6	15	CASRPGTGSSSPLHF	TGTGCCAGCAGGCCGGGGACAGGCAGTAGTTCACCCCTCCACTTT
TRBV2	few	.	TRBJ1-6	15	CASSDGQGAGSPLHF	TGTGCCAGCAGTGATGGGCAAGGGGCGGGTTCACCCCTCCACTTT
TRBV6-2/TRBV6-3	.	TRBD1	TRBJ1-5	15	CASSYREGQPQPQHF	TGTGCCAGCAGTTACCGTGAGGGACAGCCTCAGCCCCAGCATTTT
TRBV7-9	many	.	TRBJ2-3	15	CASSLNLRGGDTQYF	TGTGCCAGCAGCCTAAACCTCAGGGGCGGCGATACGCAGTATTTT
TRBV7-2	.	TRBD2	TRBJ2-7	15	CASSLGGGAVGEQYF	TGTGCCAGCAGCTTAGGCGGGGGGGCAGTGGGCGAGCAGTACTTC
TRBV20-1	many	.	TRBJ1-1	13	CSARNRENTEAFF	TGCAGTGCTAGGAACAGGGAGAACACTGAAGCTTTCTTT
TRBV7-3	many	TRBD1	TRBJ1-5	15	CASSPTGGSDQPQHF	TGTGCCAGCAGCCCGACAGGGGGCTCGGATCAGCCCCAGCATTTT
TRBV9	many	TRBD2	TRBJ2-1	16	CASSVQPGLALNEQFF	TGTGCCAGCAGCGTACAGCCGGGACTAGCGCTCAATGAGCAGTTCTTC
TRBV29-1	many	.	TRBJ2-3	13	CSAREGSTDTQYF	TGCAGCGCTCGCGAGGGTAGCACAGATACGCAGTATTTT
TRBV3-1	many	.	TRBJ1-5	12	CASSQANQPQHF	TGTGCCAGCAGCCAAGCGAATCAGCCCCAGCATTTT
TRBV6-1	many	.	TRBJ2-7	16	CASSETGWAPSYEQYF	TGTGCCAGCAGTGAAACGGGGTGGGCTCCGTCCTACGAGCAGTACTTC
TRBV11-3	few	TRBD1	TRBJ1-2	16	CASSLLGTGEDYGYTF	TGTGCCAGCAGCTTGCTTGGGACAGGGGAGGACTATGGCTACACCTTC
TRBV6-2/TRBV6-3	few	TRBD2	TRBJ2-4	19	CASSKTTGTSGREGNIQYF	TGTGCCAGCAGCAAAACAACCGGGACTAGCGGGAGGGAAGGAAACATTCAGTACTTC
TRBV3-1	.	.	TRBJ1-1	13	CASSGTGYTEAFF	TGTGCCAGCAGCGGTACGGGGTACACTGAAGCTTTCTTT
TRBV12-3/TRBV12-4	few	.	TRBJ1-1	16	CASSLTPPLMNTEAFF	TGTGCCAGCAGTTTAACCCCCCCCCTCATGAACACTGAAGCTTTCTTT
TRBV28	many	.	TRBJ2-1	12	CASSSILREQFF	TGTGCCAGCAGTTCCATCCTTCGGGAGCAGTTCTTC
TRBV2	many	TRBD1	TRBJ2-5	15	CASSKTLGTEETQYF	TGTGCCAGCAGCAAGACACTGGGGACAGAAGAGACCCAGTACTTC
TRBV9	many	.	TRBJ1-1	14	CASSRQSMNTEAFF	TGTGCCAGCAGCAGACAGAGCATGAACACTGAAGCTTTCTTT
TRBV7-6	.	TRBD2	TRBJ2-1	15	CASSLGRTSGNEQFF	TGTGCCAGCAGCTTAGGGCGGACTAGCGGCAATGAGCAGTTCTTC
TRBV18	many	TRBD1	TRBJ1-3	14	CASSPGTGHNPIYF	TGTGCCAGCTCGCCCGGGACAGGTCACAATCCCATATATTTT
TRBV6-5	many	TRBD2	TRBJ2-1	15	CASSLSVPAGNEQFF	TGTGCCAGCAGCTTATCGGTGCCAGCGGGGAATGAGCAGTTCTTC
TRBV7-2	many	.	TRBJ2-7	13	CASSRNRDGEQYF	TGTGCCAGCAGCCGCAACAGGGACGGGGAGCAGTACTTC